Below, 27 T cell receptor beta chains from the same sample are listed, as sequenced in a study of CD8+CD57+ T cells in acquired aplastic anemia. Genomic DNA, the template, was used for profiling of the TCR beta VDJ and CDR3. TCRdb used MiXCR to reprocess the reads, holding one entry per CDR3 protein. This sample has more than 100,000 distinct CDR3 sequences, with around two fifths found just once. Specimen: sorted CD4+, CD8+, or CD8+CD57+ T cells (not recorded which) from PBMCs. The receptors here all came from a human donor in good health, serving as a control.

V usage is TRBV7-8 and J usage is TRBJ1-2; D remains unclear. Germline V gene lookup returns CDR1 SGHVS and CDR2 FQNEAQ. V shed 5 bases and J shed 2 bases, with 9 bases lying between them. The length of the CDR3 is 13 residues. The CDR3 here is CASSASSNYGYTF. The DNA of the CDR3 is TGTGCCAGCAGCGCCAGCAGCAACTATGGCTACACCTTC.

The chain recombines TRBV6-1 with TRBJ1-4, with 7 bases identical to TRBD1. CDR3 length equals 13 residues. V trimming: 7 bases; J trimming: 7 bases; junction bases outside the gene matches: 6. Germline V gives CDR1 MNHNS, CDR2 SASEGT. CDR3 in amino acids: CASNRGVGEKLFF. The CDR3 nucleotides are TGTGCCAGCAACAGGGGAGTTGGTGAAAAACTGTTTTTT.

The chain employs TRBV6-6 and TRBJ1-1; D gene uncertain. The germline V and J ends were trimmed by 5 bases and 4 bases, with 11 bases remaining between them. CDR3 length equals 13 residues. Germline assignment: CDR1 MNHNY and CDR2 SVGAGI (reference sequence). CDR3 sequence (DNA): TGTGCCAGCAGTCCCACCCGCGGCACTGAAGCTTTCTTT. Its protein is CASSPTRGTEAFF.

CDR3 loop: CSARDIRGPPTYNEQFF. The CDR3 DNA is TGCAGTGCTAGAGATATCCGAGGGCCGCCGACCTACAATGAGCAGTTCTTC. V gene TRBV20-1 combines with J gene TRBJ2-1; D is possibly TRBD2 (5 bases). V lost 0 bases and J 2 bases, leaving 17 bases between the germline ends. This CDR3 region has 17 residues. Germline CDR1 is DFQATT and CDR2 is SNEGSKA (reference sequence).

The chain is built from TRBV24-1 and TRBJ1-2; tentatively, D is TRBD1 (5 bases). V lost 2 bases and J lost 7, with 13 bases in between. CDR3 size: 14 residues. Germline V gene sequence: CDR1 KGHDR, CDR2 SFDVKD. CDR3 nucleotides: TGTGCCACCAGTGATTATCGACAGCCTTTTGGCTACACCTTC. Translated, it gives CATSDYRQPFGYTF.

This clonotype was detected ten times or more. This chain connects TRBV5-1 to TRBJ1-2; 7 bases are a match to TRBD1. Germline V gene lookup returns CDR1 SGHRS and CDR2 YFSETQ. V shed 1 base, J shed 5 bases, and the junction held 8 bases outside the gene matches. This CDR3 is 15 amino acids long. In DNA, the CDR3 is TGCGCCAGCAGCTTGCCGGGACAGAAGATTTATGGCTACACCTTC. Amino acid sequence: CASSLPGQKIYGYTF.

This clonotype has a count of ten or more. The chain is built from TRBV6-2 or TRBV6-3 and TRBJ1-5; 7 bases map to TRBD1. The germline V gene encodes CDR1 MNHEY and CDR2 SVGEGT. The CDR3 runs to 16 residues. The J segment lost 4 bases and the V segment lost 2 bases, leaving 8 bases of the junction unmatched. Written as DNA, the CDR3 is TGTGCCAGCAGTTACCTCCGACAGGGACGGAATCAGCCCCAGCATTTT. As protein: CASSYLRQGRNQPQHF.

To note about this clonotype: Since a much larger clone is just one base distant, this may be a read error. This rearrangement joins TRBV5-1 to TRBJ1-4; 9 bases are shared with TRBD1. The CDR3 length is 16 residues. Germline values: CDR1 SGHRS, CDR2 YFSETQ. With V trimmed by 0 bases and J by 7 bases, 7 bases remained unmatched. CDR3 loop: CASSLGPGQGSEKLFF. CDR3 bases: TGCGCCAGCAGCTTGGGACCGGGACAGGGTAGTGAAAAACTGTTTTTT.

This chain joins TRBV5-1 and TRBJ2-5; D gene ambiguous. This CDR3 contains 14 residues. CDR1 is SGHRS and CDR2 is YFSETQ in the germline V gene. With 0 bases removed from V and 2 bases from J, the gap between germline ends came to 8 bases. The CDR3 here is CASSLVGLQETQYF. CDR3 DNA sequence: TGCGCCAGCAGCTTGGTAGGGTTGCAAGAGACCCAGTACTTC.

This clonotype has only a few counts. The genes are TRBV19 and TRBJ2-6; TRBD1 might be the D (5 bases). Trimming removed 9 bases from V and 1 base from J, with 22 bases in between. The CDR3 has 18 residues. In germline, CDR1 is LNHDA, CDR2 SQIVND (reference sequence). The DNA for the CDR3 is TGTGCCAGCAGCAGATCACAAGGGGAAATGTCTGGGGCCAACGTCCTGACTTTC. Encoded protein: CASSRSQGEMSGANVLTF.

The V call is TRBV24-1, the J call TRBJ1-5; D uncertain. The V end was cut by 4 bases, the J end by 9 bases, with 12 bases between. The CDR3 runs to 13 residues. Germline CDR1 KGHDR, CDR2 SFDVKD. CDR3 amino acids: CATSEGGPSPQHF. DNA for the CDR3: TGTGCCACCAGTGAGGGTGGCCCCTCGCCCCAGCATTTT.

This clonotype was seen ten or more times. This chain connects TRBV7-2 to TRBJ1-6; weak D call: TRBD1 (6 bases). This CDR3 spans 16 amino acids. Trimming shortened V by 7 bases and J by 5 bases, and 18 bases separated the two germline ends. Looked up from germline, CDR1 is SGHTA and CDR2 is FQGNSA. The CDR3 coding sequence is TGTGCCAGCACCCAGCGGCAGGGGTGGCATAATTCACCCCTCCACTTT. It yields the protein CASTQRQGWHNSPLHF.

The chain has TRBV20-1 and TRBJ2-5; D is unclear. The J call may be incorrect, as the DNA end agrees better with TRBJ2-7. Germline V gene lookup returns CDR1 DFQATT and CDR2 SNEGSKA (reference sequence). There are 13 residues in the CDR3. CDR3 in amino acids: CSARDAHAYEQYV. The CDR3 coding sequence is TGCAGTGCTAGAGATGCCCACGCCTACGAGCAGTACGTC.

The rearrangement uses TRBV19 and TRBJ1-5, with 8 bases that match TRBD1. Per the germline V gene, CDR1 is LNHDA and CDR2 is SQIVND (reference sequence). CDR3 length equals 14 residues. V lost 6 bases and J lost 5; bases outside the gene matches: 6. CDR3 sequence reads: CASRDGTGYQPQHF. CDR3 coding DNA: TGTGCCAGTAGGGATGGGACAGGTTATCAGCCCCAGCATTTT.

This clonotype has at least ten counts. The chain couples TRBV2 to TRBJ2-7; 10 positions match TRBD1. The germline gives CDR1 SNHLY, CDR2 FYNNEI. After removal of 6 bases from V and 4 bases from J, the junction contained 6 bases not matched to a gene. The CDR3 sequence is 14 residues long. This CDR3 reads CASSLGQGVYEQYF. CDR3 in DNA: TGTGCCAGCAGCCTTGGACAGGGGGTATACGAGCAGTACTTC. The full variable domain, completed using reference TRBV2 and TRBJ2-7, is EPEVTQTPSHQVTQMGQEVILRCVPISNHLYFYWYRQILGQKVEFLVSFYNNEISEKSEIFDDQFSVERPDGSNFTLKIRSTKLEDSAMYFCASSLGQGVYEQYFGPGTRLTVT.

V is TRBV29-1 and J is TRBJ1-1; perhaps TRBD1 as D (5 bases). Germline lookup yields CDR1 SQVTM and CDR2 ANQGSEA. Trimming pared 6 bases from V and 6 bases from J, leaving 11 bases between. The CDR3 extends over 11 amino acids. DNA of the CDR3: TGCAGCGTACTAGGGGTGGCTGAAGCTTTCTTT. It codes for CSVLGVAEAFF. The full variable domain, rest sourced from reference TRBV29-1 and TRBJ1-1, is SAVISQKPSRDICQRGTSLTIQCQVDSQVTMMFWYRQQPGQSLTLIATANQGSEATYESGFVIDKFPISRPNLTFSTLTVSNMSPEDSSIYLCSVLGVAEAFFGQGTRLTVV.

Points on this clonotype: Since a much larger clone is just one base distant, this may be a read error. The V call is TRBV19, the J call TRBJ2-5; TRBD1 agrees at 7 bases. In germline, CDR1 is LNHDA, CDR2 SQIVND (reference sequence). This CDR3 contains 14 residues. The CDR3 loop reads CASSIWGQQEAQYF. The CDR3 bases are TGTGCCAGTAGTATATGGGGACAGCAAGAGGCCCAGTACTTC.

A single count supports this clonotype. The chain combines TRBV10-1 with TRBJ2-5, with 12 bases fitting TRBD2. Germline V gene sequence: CDR1 WNHNN, CDR2 SYGVQD (reference sequence). The CDR3 length is 16 residues. Trimming at V came to 3 bases and at J to 4 bases, leaving 6 bases not matched to a gene. The CDR3 protein is CASSDRLAGALETQYF. The CDR3, as DNA: TGCGCCAGCAGTGATCGACTAGCGGGAGCTTTAGAGACCCAGTACTTC.

This chain links TRBV7-9 with TRBJ1-1; D gene ambiguous. Trimming removed 3 bases from V and 5 bases from J, with 7 bases in between. CDR3 length: 12 amino acids. Germline loops: CDR1 SEHNR, CDR2 FQNEAQ (reference sequence). The CDR3 DNA reads as TGTGCCAGCAGCTTGGTGGAAACTGAAGCTTTCTTT. This translates into CASSLVETEAFF.

This clonotype was seen only a few times. J is TRBJ2-5 and V is TRBV19; TRBD2 is a possible D gene (6 bases). The ends were cut back, 5 bases at V and 1 base at J, with 11 bases in the middle. The CDR3 sequence is 14 residues long. CDR1 and CDR2 from the germline V gene are LNHDA and SQIVND (reference sequence). The chain's CDR3 is CASSGLAPQETQYF. The CDR3 DNA reads as TGTGCCAGTAGTGGGCTAGCGCCCCAAGAGACCCAGTACTTC. Full variable domain (missing parts from reference TRBV19 and TRBJ2-5): DGGITQSPKYLFRKEGQNVTLSCEQNLNHDAMYWYRQDPGQGLRLIYYSQIVNDFQKGDIAEGYSVSREKKESFPLTVTSAQKNPTAFYLCASSGLAPQETQYFGPGTRLLVL.

The chain uses TRBV2 and TRBJ1-2; D call uncertain. Germline V gene data show CDR1 as SNHLY and CDR2 as FYNNEI. This CDR3 has 14 residues. V lost 5 bases to trimming and J lost 8 bases, with 18 bases between them. The CDR3: CASSRGGYVAGYTF. Written as DNA, the CDR3 is TGTGCCAGCAGTCGGGGAGGTTACGTAGCCGGCTACACCTTC. Based on the CDR3 plus reference TRBV2 and TRBJ1-2, the full variable domain is EPEVTQTPSHQVTQMGQEVILRCVPISNHLYFYWYRQILGQKVEFLVSFYNNEISEKSEIFDDQFSVERPDGSNFTLKIRSTKLEDSAMYFCASSRGGYVAGYTFGSGTRLTVV.

This clonotype was picked up one time. V is TRBV15 and J is TRBJ1-2, with a tentative D call TRBD1 (6 bases). V lost 5 bases and J lost 2, with 21 bases in between. This CDR3 contains 17 residues. CDR1 and CDR2 (germline): LNHNV, YYDKDF (reference sequence). The CDR3 DNA sequence: TGTGCCACCAGCCCGCTTCAACCTCTTCAGGGGAACTATGGCTACACCTTC. Amino acids: CATSPLQPLQGNYGYTF.

The V call is TRBV29-1, the J call TRBJ2-7, with 7 bases identical to TRBD1. The CDR3 sequence is 14 residues long. The V and J ends lost 6 bases and 5 bases, in that order; junction bases with no gene match: 13. CDR1 and CDR2 from the germline V gene are SQVTM and ANQGSEA. The CDR3, as DNA: TGCAGCGTCGGCCTAATACAGGGGCGGAACGAGCAGTACTTC. This translates into CSVGLIQGRNEQYF.

This chain joins TRBV10-3 and TRBJ2-1, with D possibly TRBD1 on 6 matching bases. Germline V gene data show CDR1 as ENHRY and CDR2 as SYGVKD. The CDR3 extends over 16 amino acids. V was pared by 7 bases and J by 0 bases, with 16 bases between. The CDR3 bases are TGTGCCATCACTCCTACAGGGCAGGGCTCCTACAATGAGCAGTTCTTC. Its protein is CAITPTGQGSYNEQFF.

The V gene is TRBV7-9, the J gene TRBJ1-5; D not certain. This CDR3 is built from 14 residues. Trimming cost V 7 bases and J 3 bases, with 13 bases left between them. CDR1 and CDR2 from the germline V gene are SEHNR and FQNEAQ (reference sequence). In DNA, the CDR3 is TGTGCCAGCACCGTCGATGCCAACAATCAGCCCCAGCATTTT. This gives the protein CASTVDANNQPQHF.

This clonotype occurred a few times. This could be a read error, since a much larger clone is one nucleotide away. The rearrangement links TRBV20-1 to TRBJ2-1; no clear D gene. This CDR3 contains 11 residues. CDR1 and CDR2 from the germline V gene are DFQATT and SNEGSKA (reference sequence). DNA of the CDR3: TGCAGTGCATCGAAAGACAATGAGCTGTTCTTC. As protein: CSASKDNELFF.

Of note for this clonotype: A much larger clone is a single base away; this may be a read error. The chain carries TRBV10-3 and TRBJ2-5, with 7 nucleotides matching TRBD1. The germline gives CDR1 ENHRY, CDR2 SYGVKD. The CDR3 sequence is 13 residues long. V was pared by 5 bases and J by 3 bases, with 3 bases of the junction left unmatched. The CDR3 is CAISPTGEETQYF. The CDR3 nucleotides are TGTGCCATCAGTCCAACAGGGGAAGAGACCCAGTACTTC.